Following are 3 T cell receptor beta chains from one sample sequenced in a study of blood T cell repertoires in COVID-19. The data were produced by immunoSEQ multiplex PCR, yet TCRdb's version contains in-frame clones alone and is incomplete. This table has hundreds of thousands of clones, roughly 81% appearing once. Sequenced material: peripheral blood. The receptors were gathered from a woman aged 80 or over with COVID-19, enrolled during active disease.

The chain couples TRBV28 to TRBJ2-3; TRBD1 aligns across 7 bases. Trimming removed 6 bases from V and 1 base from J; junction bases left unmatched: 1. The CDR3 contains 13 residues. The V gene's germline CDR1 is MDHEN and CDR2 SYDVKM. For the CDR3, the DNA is TGTGCCAGCAGAACAGGGGGCACAGATACGCAGTATTTT. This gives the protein CASRTGGTDTQYF.

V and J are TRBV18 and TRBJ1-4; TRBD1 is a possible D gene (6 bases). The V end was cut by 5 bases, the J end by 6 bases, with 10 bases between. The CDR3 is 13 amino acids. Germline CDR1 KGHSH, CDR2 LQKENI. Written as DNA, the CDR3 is TGTGCCAGCTCATTGAGACAGGATGAAAAACTGTTTTTT. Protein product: CASSLRQDEKLFF.

The CDR3, as DNA: TGTGCCAGCAGCTTGGGACTAGCGGGAGGGTACAATGAGCAGTTCTTC. Translation: CASSLGLAGGYNEQFF. The rearrangement uses TRBV5-6 and TRBJ2-1; TRBD2 matches 14 bases. The CDR3 runs to 16 residues. The junction had 0 bases not matched to a gene; V was cut back by 0 bases and J by 4 bases. The V gene's germline CDR1 is SGHDT and CDR2 YYEEEE.